Presented here are 14 T cell receptor beta chains from one specimen sequenced in a study of blood T cell repertoires in COVID-19. Measured with immunoSEQ multiplex PCR; TCRdb has only the in-frame clones, and not every one. Of hundreds of thousands of clones detected, roughly nine tenths appear once; the ten largest clones hold about 1%. Sequenced: PBMCs or T cells enriched from blood (not recorded which). The receptors originated from a man between 18 and 35 years old who had recovered from COVID-19.

In this sample, this clone turned up many times. The chain employs TRBV6-4 and TRBJ1-5, with D perhaps matching TRBD1 (6 bases). The CDR3 is 13 amino acids. The V gene lost 3 bases and the J gene lost 6 bases, with 9 bases spanning the gap. The germline V gene encodes CDR1 MRHNA and CDR2 SNTAGT. The CDR3 DNA follows: TGTGCCAGCAGTGAGGGGGCAGGTCAGCCCCAGCATTTT. Its protein is CASSEGAGQPQHF.

The genes are TRBV6-4 and TRBJ2-1; TRBD2 matches 10 bases. The germline V gene has CDR1 MRHNA and CDR2 SNTAGT. V lost 10 bases, J lost 0 bases, and 6 bases stayed unmatched. This CDR3 spans 15 amino acids. DNA for the CDR3: TGTGCCACCGGGACTAGCGAGAGCTCCTACAATGAGCAGTTCTTC. Amino acids: CATGTSESSYNEQFF.

J is TRBJ1-2 and V is TRBV5-4; 12 bases match TRBD1. Germline assignment: CDR1 SGHNT and CDR2 YYREEE (reference sequence). V trimming: 4 bases; J trimming: 0 bases; junction bases outside the gene matches: 7. The length of the CDR3 is 17 residues. CDR3 loop: CASSPGTGGAANYGYTF. In DNA form, the CDR3 reads TGTGCCAGCAGCCCCGGGACAGGGGGCGCCGCTAACTATGGCTACACCTTC.

This clone was recorded once. This chain joins TRBV28 and TRBJ2-1; the match to TRBD2 covers 14 bases. CDR3 size: 14 residues. Trimming took 6 bases from V and 7 from J; bases not matched to a gene: 2. Germline V gene sequence: CDR1 MDHEN, CDR2 SYDVKM. The CDR3 reads CASSGTSGRNEQFF. CDR3 bases: TGTGCCAGCAGCGGGACTAGCGGGAGAAATGAGCAGTTCTTC.

This chain joins TRBV28 and TRBJ2-1; possibly TRBD2 for D (5 bases). CDR1 is MDHEN and CDR2 is SYDVKM in the germline V gene. Trimming shortened V by 6 bases and J by 6 bases, and 15 bases separated the two germline ends. The CDR3 contains 14 residues. CDR3 amino acids: CASSPRGAANEQFF. The CDR3 DNA reads TGTGCCAGCAGCCCACGGGGAGCAGCCAATGAGCAGTTCTTC.

With regard to this clone: Within the sample, other DNA sequences also encode this same CDR3. The rearrangement links TRBV5-1 to TRBJ1-1; the D gene is possibly TRBD1 (5 bases). The CDR3 extends over 14 amino acids. Germline-derived CDR1 and CDR2 are SGHRS and YFSETQ. Trimming took off 2 bases at V and 1 base at J, with 9 bases between the two ends. This chain's CDR3 is CASSFQGPNTEAFF. The CDR3 DNA is TGCGCCAGCAGCTTCCAGGGCCCGAACACTGAAGCTTTCTTT.

The chain recombines TRBV7-9 with TRBJ1-5; possibly TRBD1 for D (5 bases). This CDR3 is built from 15 residues. V was pared by 5 bases and J by 2 bases, with 13 bases between. Germline lookup yields CDR1 SEHNR and CDR2 FQNEAQ (reference sequence). The CDR3 spells CASSQSYRRNQPQHF. The CDR3 DNA reads as TGTGCCAGCAGCCAATCCTACAGGCGCAATCAGCCCCAGCATTTT.

V gene TRBV13 combines with J gene TRBJ2-3, with 9 bases identical to TRBD2. J gave up 2 bases and V 0 bases, and 3 bases lay outside the gene matches. CDR1 PRHDT and CDR2 FYEKMQ come from the germline V gene (reference sequence). The CDR3 loop spans 16 amino acids. The CDR3 bases are TGTGCCAGCAGCTTAGGGGGACTAGCTATCACAGATACGCAGTATTTT. Translated: CASSLGGLAITDTQYF.

In this sample, this clone turned up once. The chain links TRBV28 to TRBJ2-3; D remains unclear. Between the trimmed V and J ends, which lost 10 bases and 0 bases, there was a span of 11 bases. This CDR3 is 13 amino acids long. CDR1 is MDHEN, CDR2 SYDVKM, per germline. DNA of the CDR3: TGTGCCATTCTAAGTCCGAGCACAGATACGCAGTATTTT. Its protein product is CAILSPSTDTQYF.

V gene TRBV7-8 combines with J gene TRBJ1-3, with 7 nucleotides matching TRBD1. CDR3 length: 16 residues. The J segment lost 3 bases and the V segment lost 7 bases, leaving 12 bases of the junction unmatched. Germline V gene lookup returns CDR1 SGHVS and CDR2 FQNEAQ. The CDR3 sequence is CASTIRTGGYGNTIYF. The CDR3 DNA follows: TGTGCCAGCACCATAAGGACAGGAGGATATGGAAACACCATATATTTT.

The gene calls are TRBV25-1 and TRBJ2-1; D is ambiguous. Germline V gene lookup returns CDR1 MGHDK and CDR2 SYGVNS. V lost 2 bases and J lost 3, with 5 bases in between. The CDR3 covers 13 residues. The CDR3 is CASSEHYYNEQFF. The CDR3 region has the DNA TGTGCCAGCAGTGAACACTACTACAATGAGCAGTTCTTC.

This chain joins TRBV21-1 and TRBJ1-5; the tabulated D call, TRBD1, remains unverified against the DNA. TRBV21-1 is annotated as a pseudogene. The CDR3 contains 14 residues. Written as DNA, the CDR3 is TGTGCCAGCAGCAAAGCGTCAGGGGCCCAGCCCCAGCATTTT. Translation: CASSKASGAQPQHF.

The V call is TRBV6-8, the J call TRBJ1-2; D not certain. The V end lost 5 bases, the J end lost 7 bases, and 8 bases lay between the germline ends. CDR1 and CDR2 from the germline V gene are MNHGY and SAAAGT. The CDR3 is made up of 11 amino acids. CDR3 sequence reads: CASSLTSGYTF. The DNA of the CDR3 is TGTGCCAGCAGTCTGACTAGTGGCTACACCTTC.

V gene TRBV9 combines with J gene TRBJ1-3; 7 bases map to TRBD1. This CDR3 spans 16 amino acids. Trimming cost V 0 bases and J 1 base; bases outside gene matches: 4. Germline V lookup: CDR1 SGDLS, CDR2 YYNGEE. In DNA, the CDR3 is TGTGCCAGCAGCGTAGGAGGGACAGCTTCTGGAAACACCATATATTTT. It codes for CASSVGGTASGNTIYF.